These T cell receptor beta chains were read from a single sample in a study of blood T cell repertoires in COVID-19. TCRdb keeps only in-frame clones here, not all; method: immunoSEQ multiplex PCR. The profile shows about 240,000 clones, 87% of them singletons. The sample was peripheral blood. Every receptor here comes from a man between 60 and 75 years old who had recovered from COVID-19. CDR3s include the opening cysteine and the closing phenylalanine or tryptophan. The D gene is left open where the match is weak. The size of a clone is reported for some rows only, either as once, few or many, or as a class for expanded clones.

CDR3: CAWSEAVAYNSPLHF
DNA: TGTGCCTGGAGTGAAGCGGTTGCCTATAATTCACCCCTCCACTTT
size: NA
J: TRBJ1-6
V: TRBV30
D: NA

CDR3: CATSDLRGFGETQYF
DNA: TGTGCCACCAGTGATTTAAGGGGGTTCGGGGAGACCCAGTACTTC
size: NA
J: TRBJ2-5
V: TRBV24-1
D: NA

CDR3: CARGGPGTSGGVSTDTQYF
DNA: TGCGCCAGAGGGGGCCCCGGGACTAGCGGGGGGGTTAGCACAGATACGCAGTATTTT
size: NA
J: TRBJ2-3
V: TRBV23-1
D: TRBD2

CDR3: CASSISGYYSNQPQHF
DNA: TGTGCCAGTAGTATCTCAGGATATTATAGCAATCAGCCCCAGCATTTT
size: NA
J: TRBJ1-5
V: TRBV19
D: NA

CDR3: CASNSQGGRPYEQYF
DNA: TGTGCCAGCAATTCCCAGGGAGGACGGCCCTACGAGCAGTACTTC
size: NA
J: TRBJ2-7
V: TRBV6-5
D: NA

CDR3: CASKRAGDSPLHF
DNA: TGTGCCAGCAAGCGTGCGGGGGATTCACCCCTCCACTTT
size: NA
J: TRBJ1-6
V: TRBV6-5
D: NA

CDR3: CASSDRSSLRQYF
DNA: TGTGCCAGCAGCGATAGGAGTAGTCTTAGGCAGTATTTT
size: NA
J: TRBJ2-3
V: TRBV9
D: NA

CDR3: CASSSQMNTEAFF
DNA: TGTGCCAGCAGTTCCCAGATGAACACTGAAGCTTTCTTT
size: few
J: TRBJ1-1
V: TRBV12-3/TRBV12-4
D: NA

CDR3: CASSSYSPSTDTQYF
DNA: TGCGCCAGCAGCTCGTATAGCCCTAGCACAGATACGCAGTATTTT
size: NA
J: TRBJ2-3
V: TRBV5-1
D: NA

CDR3: CASSPAGRGNEKLFF
DNA: TGTGCCAGCAGTCCTGCCGGCCGGGGTAATGAAAAACTGTTTTTT
size: NA
J: TRBJ1-4
V: TRBV2
D: NA

CDR3: CASSPLMEALSDQYF
DNA: TGTGCCAGCAGCCCCCTCATGGAGGCCCTTTCGGACCAGTACTTC
size: many
J: TRBJ2-5
V: TRBV5-6
D: NA

CDR3: CASNGQGTHNEQFF
DNA: TGCGCCAGCAACGGACAGGGCACGCACAATGAGCAGTTCTTC
size: NA
J: TRBJ2-1
V: TRBV5-1
D: TRBD1

CDR3: CASSLYRTGGHGYTF
DNA: TGTGCCAGCAGTTTATATCGAACAGGGGGCCATGGCTACACCTTC
size: NA
J: TRBJ1-2
V: TRBV27
D: TRBD1

CDR3: CASSQSGGLSYEQYF
DNA: TGTGCCAGCAGCCAAAGCGGGGGACTCTCCTACGAGCAGTACTTC
size: NA
J: TRBJ2-7
V: TRBV5-5
D: TRBD2

CDR3: CASSQGTSKGTQYF
DNA: TGCGCCAGCAGCCAGGGGACTAGTAAGGGTACGCAGTATTTT
size: once
J: TRBJ2-3
V: TRBV5-1
D: TRBD2

CDR3: CASSHGVGRGASPLHF
DNA: TGCGCCAGCAGCCATGGAGTGGGCAGGGGGGCTTCACCCCTCCACTTT
size: NA
J: TRBJ1-6
V: TRBV4-1
D: TRBD1

CDR3: CATSNLLGGTKGKLFF
DNA: TGTGCCACCAGCAATCTTCTCGGGGGTACGAAAGGAAAACTGTTTTTT
size: NA
J: TRBJ1-4
V: TRBV15
D: NA

CDR3: CASSPTGEGNTEAFF
DNA: TGTGCCAGCAGTCCGACAGGGGAGGGGAACACTGAAGCTTTCTTT
size: NA
J: TRBJ1-1
V: TRBV6-6
D: TRBD1

CDR3: CASMSNFGFGPNTEAFF
DNA: TGTGCCAGTATGAGTAACTTCGGGTTCGGCCCGAACACTGAAGCTTTCTTT
size: NA
J: TRBJ1-1
V: TRBV19
D: NA

CDR3: CASSDRGYIAKNIQYF
DNA: TGTGCCAGCAGTGATCGGGGATATATAGCCAAAAACATTCAGTACTTC
size: NA
J: TRBJ2-4
V: TRBV2
D: NA

CDR3: CASSLTGGYGYTF
DNA: TGTGCCAGCAGTCTAACAGGGGGGTATGGCTACACCTTC
size: NA
J: TRBJ1-2
V: TRBV27
D: TRBD1

CDR3: CAWSSQGVGQPQHF
DNA: TGTGCCTGGAGTTCACAGGGTGTAGGGCAGCCCCAGCATTTT
size: NA
J: TRBJ1-5
V: TRBV30
D: NA

CDR3: CASSLLTGAPYEQYF
DNA: TGTGCCAGTAGTCTCCTGACAGGGGCCCCCTACGAGCAGTACTTC
size: NA
J: TRBJ2-7
V: TRBV19
D: TRBD1

CDR3: CSVAPGTGSYNEQFF
DNA: TGCAGCGTTGCTCCCGGGACAGGGAGCTACAATGAGCAGTTCTTC
size: NA
J: TRBJ2-1
V: TRBV29-1
D: TRBD1

CDR3: CASSTRQGTLISGNTIYF
DNA: TGTGCCAGCAGCACACGACAGGGGACCCTAATCTCTGGAAACACCATATATTTT
size: few
J: TRBJ1-3
V: TRBV21-1
D: NA

CDR3: CASSSLWGDTEAFF
DNA: TGTGCCAGCAGTTCCCTGTGGGGCGACACTGAAGCTTTCTTT
size: NA
J: TRBJ1-1
V: TRBV6-5
D: NA

CDR3: CASGGSGSYNSPLHF
DNA: TGTGCCAGCGGAGGTAGTGGCTCCTATAATTCACCCCTCCACTTT
size: NA
J: TRBJ1-6
V: TRBV6-5
D: NA

CDR3: CASTGDGSGANVLTF
DNA: TGTGCCAGCACAGGGGACGGCTCTGGGGCCAACGTCCTGACTTTC
size: once
J: TRBJ2-6
V: TRBV6-5
D: NA

CDR3: CASSLDWRRMTYEQYF
DNA: TGTGCCAGCAGCTTAGATTGGAGACGTATGACTTACGAGCAGTACTTC
size: NA
J: TRBJ2-7
V: TRBV11-2
D: NA

CDR3: CASSQREGGHDRDGYTF
DNA: TGCGCCAGCAGCCAACGGGAGGGGGGCCATGACAGGGATGGCTACACCTTC
size: once
J: TRBJ1-2
V: TRBV4-1
D: TRBD1

CDR3: CASSSPGAGGLAEQFF
DNA: TGTGCCAGCAGCTCCCCCGGGGCGGGGGGGCTTGCTGAGCAGTTCTTC
size: NA
J: TRBJ2-1
V: TRBV5-6
D: TRBD2

CDR3: CASSSQQGVAYNEQFF
DNA: TGTGCCAGCAGCTCACAACAGGGGGTTGCCTACAATGAGCAGTTCTTC
size: NA
J: TRBJ2-1
V: TRBV7-9
D: TRBD1

CDR3: CASSEGRYTEAFF
DNA: TGTGCCAGCAGCGAGGGCAGGTATACTGAAGCTTTCTTT
size: NA
J: TRBJ1-1
V: TRBV11-2
D: NA

CDR3: CASRRQGWGANVLTF
DNA: TGTGCCAGTAGGCGACAGGGGTGGGGGGCCAACGTCCTGACTTTC
size: NA
J: TRBJ2-6
V: TRBV19
D: TRBD1

CDR3: CASSLESGGPTDTQYF
DNA: TGCGCCAGCAGCTTGGAAAGCGGGGGGCCCACAGATACGCAGTATTTT
size: once
J: TRBJ2-3
V: TRBV5-1
D: TRBD2

CDR3: CASSNNAGGQETQYF
DNA: TGTGCCAGCAGCAACAACGCAGGGGGCCAAGAGACCCAGTACTTC
size: NA
J: TRBJ2-5
V: TRBV9
D: TRBD1

CDR3: CAWSRQENTEAFF
DNA: TGTGCCTGGAGTAGACAGGAGAACACTGAAGCTTTCTTT
size: many
J: TRBJ1-1
V: TRBV30
D: NA

CDR3: CASSDSSRGTEAFF
DNA: TGTGCCAGCAGTGACTCCAGCAGGGGGACTGAAGCTTTCTTT
size: NA
J: TRBJ1-1
V: TRBV6-4
D: TRBD1

CDR3: CASSLVGGIQETQYF
DNA: TGCGCCAGCAGCTTGGTCGGGGGGATCCAAGAGACCCAGTACTTC
size: NA
J: TRBJ2-5
V: TRBV5-1
D: TRBD2

CDR3: CASSFRGLYGYTF
DNA: TGTGCCAGCAGTTTTCGGGGACTCTATGGCTACACCTTC
size: NA
J: TRBJ1-2
V: TRBV27
D: NA

CDR3: CASAFRVAGYNEQFF
DNA: TGTGCTAGTGCGTTCCGGGTGGCGGGGTACAATGAGCAGTTCTTC
size: NA
J: TRBJ2-1
V: TRBV12-5
D: NA

CDR3: CASSRQSGELFF
DNA: TGTGCCAGCTCACGACAGTCCGGGGAGCTGTTTTTT
size: NA
J: TRBJ2-2
V: TRBV18
D: NA

CDR3: CASSMRSRAGANVLTF
DNA: TGTGCCAGTAGTATGCGGTCCAGGGCTGGGGCCAACGTCCTGACTTTC
size: many
J: TRBJ2-6
V: TRBV19
D: NA

CDR3: CAISEPPASGGYDEQFF
DNA: TGTGCCATCAGTGAGCCTCCGGCTAGCGGGGGGTACGATGAGCAGTTCTTC
size: NA
J: TRBJ2-1
V: TRBV10-3
D: TRBD2

CDR3: CASSAVTGNSNEQFF
DNA: TGTGCCAGCAGTGCGGTGACAGGGAATAGCAATGAGCAGTTCTTC
size: NA
J: TRBJ2-1
V: TRBV25-1
D: TRBD1

CDR3: CASSFTVEYEQYF
DNA: TGCGCCAGCAGCTTTACGGTCGAATACGAGCAGTACTTC
size: NA
J: TRBJ2-7
V: TRBV5-1
D: NA

CDR3: CASSFSSHETSGGGSYEQYF
DNA: TGTGCCAGCAGCTTTTCCTCTCACGAGACTAGCGGGGGTGGCTCCTACGAGCAGTACTTC
size: NA
J: TRBJ2-7
V: TRBV5-5
D: TRBD2

CDR3: CASSDQDNTEAFF
DNA: TGTGCCAGCAGTGACCAGGATAACACTGAAGCTTTCTTT
size: NA
J: TRBJ1-1
V: TRBV25-1
D: NA

CDR3: CASSDPLGGQSYEQYF
DNA: TGTGCCAGCAGCGACCCCTTAGGGGGCCAATCCTACGAGCAGTACTTC
size: NA
J: TRBJ2-7
V: TRBV9
D: TRBD1

CDR3: CSASPGAREKLFF
DNA: TGCAGTGCTAGTCCAGGGGCGCGTGAAAAACTGTTTTTT
size: NA
J: TRBJ1-4
V: TRBV20-1
D: NA

CDR3: CASSVRVGLAGGATGELFF
DNA: TGTGCCAGCAGCGTTCGCGTCGGGCTAGCGGGGGGGGCCACCGGGGAGCTGTTTTTT
size: NA
J: TRBJ2-2
V: TRBV9
D: TRBD2

CDR3: CASSYADRAAGYTF
DNA: TGTGCCAGCAGTTACGCCGACAGGGCGGCTGGCTACACCTTC
size: NA
J: TRBJ1-2
V: TRBV6-6
D: TRBD1

CDR3: CATRIRGPTGELFF
DNA: TGTGCCACCAGGATCAGAGGGCCCACCGGGGAGCTGTTTTTT
size: NA
J: TRBJ2-2
V: TRBV24-1
D: NA

CDR3: CATSDPGRALLGETQYF
DNA: TGTGCCACCAGTGATCCGGGCAGGGCATTGTTGGGAGAGACCCAGTACTTC
size: NA
J: TRBJ2-5
V: TRBV24-1
D: NA

CDR3: CASSQGVGQPQHF
DNA: TGTGCCAGCAGCCAAGGGGTTGGACAGCCCCAGCATTTT
size: few
J: TRBJ1-5
V: TRBV12-3/TRBV12-4
D: NA

CDR3: CASSKPSTSGRRIEQFF
DNA: TGTGCCAGCAGCAAGCCGTCGACTAGCGGGAGGAGAATTGAGCAGTTCTTC
size: NA
J: TRBJ2-1
V: TRBV21-1
D: NA

CDR3: CASSLGQFPNEQFF
DNA: TGTGCCAGCTCACTCGGACAGTTTCCCAATGAGCAGTTCTTC
size: NA
J: TRBJ2-1
V: TRBV18
D: NA

CDR3: CASRGQRSEAFF
DNA: TGTGCCAGCAGGGGACAGCGGAGTGAAGCTTTCTTT
size: NA
J: TRBJ1-1
V: TRBV2
D: TRBD1

CDR3: CASSAALDYQETQYF
DNA: TGTGCCAGCAGCGCCGCCCTGGACTATCAAGAGACCCAGTACTTC
size: NA
J: TRBJ2-5
V: TRBV9
D: NA

CDR3: CASSPGTSATTDTQYF
DNA: TGTGCCAGCAGCCCGGGGACTAGCGCCACCACAGATACGCAGTATTTT
size: NA
J: TRBJ2-3
V: TRBV7-9
D: TRBD2